This entry is about one T cell receptor beta chain. What it binds is not known. 5'RACE with constant-segment primers built TCRalpha and TCRbeta cDNA libraries with UMIs. TCRdb re-called the 5' RACE reads with MiXCR, one entry per CDR3 protein. The sample yields hundreds of thousands of distinct CDR3 sequences, around a sixth seen once. These data are taken from a study of T-cell memory formation after mild COVID-19. Overall study results and limits: Contracting clones from day 15 to 85 showed balanced CD4/CD8; later expanders favored CD4+.

CDR1 and CDR2 from the germline V gene are SGHRS and YFSETQ. This CDR3 has 13 amino acids. Trimming took off 5 bases at V and 0 bases at J, with 6 bases between the two ends. This receptor was identified in a man aged 18-30 years who had mild COVID-19 (a few samples of this study predate the infection). Cell type and time point are not known. Sequencing was carried out using PBMCs or a T cell subset sorted from them (not recorded which). This chain links TRBV5-1 with TRBJ1-5; no firm D call. DNA of the CDR3: TGCGCCAGCAGAGTTGATAGCAATCAGCCCCAGCATTTT. This encodes CASRVDSNQPQHF.